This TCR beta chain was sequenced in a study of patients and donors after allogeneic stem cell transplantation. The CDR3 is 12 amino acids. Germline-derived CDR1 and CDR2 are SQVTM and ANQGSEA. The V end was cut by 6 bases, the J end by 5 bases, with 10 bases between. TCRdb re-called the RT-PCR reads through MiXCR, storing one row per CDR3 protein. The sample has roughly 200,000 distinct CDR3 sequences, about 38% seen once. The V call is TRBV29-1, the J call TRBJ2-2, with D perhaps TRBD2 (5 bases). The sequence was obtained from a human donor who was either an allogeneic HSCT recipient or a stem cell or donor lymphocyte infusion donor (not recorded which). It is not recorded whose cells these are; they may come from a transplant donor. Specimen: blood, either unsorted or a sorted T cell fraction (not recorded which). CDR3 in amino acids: CSVFEGTGELFF. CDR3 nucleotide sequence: TGCAGCGTCTTTGAGGGAACCGGGGAGCTGTTTTTT.